The clone carrying this T cell receptor (beta chain) has more than one count but fewer than ten. What it recognizes is unknown. These data originate in a study of Graves' ophthalmopathy and Graves' hyperthyroidism. Study-wide results and caveats: Blood also harbored most expanded thyroid clonotypes above 0.001 frequency. Ophthalmopathy progression was predicted with around 71% sensitivity and roughly 74% specificity.

The sequenced template was RNA, covering the TCR beta CDR3 region. Second-round multiplex PCR followed a first-round RT-PCR using HTBI primers. TCRdb ran MiXCR on the multiplex PCR reads and lists one entry per CDR3 protein. The sample records about 240,000 distinct CDR3 sequences, 45% to 55% being singletons. Ophthalmopathy donors' eye disease showed moderate-to-severe activity, CAS of at least 3, NOSPECS of at least 4 and duration under 3 months. Uncontrolled infections, other autoimmune diseases, pregnancy or lactation barred patients from enrollment. The CDR3 loop spans 13 amino acids. V lost 9 bases, J lost 0 bases, and 10 bases lay in between. CDR1 KGHDR and CDR2 SFDVKD come from the germline V gene.

Source material: peripheral blood. This sequence was found in an adult man with Graves' ophthalmopathy. This chain uses TRBV24-1 with TRBJ1-2, with D unclear. CDR3 residues: CATSLTSNYGYTF. As DNA, the CDR3 is TGTGCCACCTCTCTAACGTCTAACTATGGCTACACCTTC.